This TCR beta chain was obtained from a study of vaccination effects on CD4 cells after COVID-19. Notes on the study in general: Clones that were induced by infection or by vaccine showed marked contraction late after vaccination. In healthy vaccinees, only 1 of 255 vaccine-induced clones cross-reacted with common cold coronaviruses.

Germline CDR1 and CDR2: LGHNT and FRNRAP. CDR3 size: 14 residues. V lost 7 bases, J lost 4 bases, and 15 bases lay in between. Sequencing in the ViraFEST assay came after antigen-specific CD4+ T cells had been expanded with viral peptide pools, which were used to stimulate PBMC. CD4+ T cell isolation took place after less than 13 days of culture. Vaccine recipients, nucleocapsid antibody negative, had no prior SARS-CoV-2 infection. Wells each received over 1.5 million PBMC, cultured with around 9.3 IU/ml IL-2 and about 9.4 ug/ml peptides. This clone has a handful of counts. Its antigen is as yet unknown. Profiled with immunoSEQ multiplex PCR; TCRdb holds only in-frame clones, not every one. Of roughly 41,000 clones in the sample, over 65% were seen once.

The V and J genes are TRBV12-5 and TRBJ2-3; D is ambiguous. The specimen comprised CD4+ T cells from PBMCs cultured with HCoV-OC43 spike peptides, sampled before COVID-19 vaccination. Subset meaning: HCoV-OC43 spike overlapping peptide pool stimulation. The clonotype originates from a human donor who received a COVID-19 vaccine. The CDR3 sequence: CASAPSSSSDTQYF. CDR3 in DNA: TGTGCTAGTGCCCCCTCGAGTAGTTCAGATACGCAGTATTTT.